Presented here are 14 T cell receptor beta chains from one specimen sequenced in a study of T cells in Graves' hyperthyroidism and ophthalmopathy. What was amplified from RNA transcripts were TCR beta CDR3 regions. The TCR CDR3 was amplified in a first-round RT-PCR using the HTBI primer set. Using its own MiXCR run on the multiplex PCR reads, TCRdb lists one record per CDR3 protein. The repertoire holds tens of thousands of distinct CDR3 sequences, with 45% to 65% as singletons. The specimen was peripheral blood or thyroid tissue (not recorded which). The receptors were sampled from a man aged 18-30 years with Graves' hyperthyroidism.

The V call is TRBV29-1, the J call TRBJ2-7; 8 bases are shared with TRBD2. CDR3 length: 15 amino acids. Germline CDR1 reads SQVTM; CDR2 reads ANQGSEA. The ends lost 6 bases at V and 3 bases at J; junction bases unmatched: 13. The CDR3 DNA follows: TGCAGCGTAGGCGGAGCAGCGGGGGATAACTACGAGCAGTACTTC. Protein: CSVGGAAGDNYEQYF.

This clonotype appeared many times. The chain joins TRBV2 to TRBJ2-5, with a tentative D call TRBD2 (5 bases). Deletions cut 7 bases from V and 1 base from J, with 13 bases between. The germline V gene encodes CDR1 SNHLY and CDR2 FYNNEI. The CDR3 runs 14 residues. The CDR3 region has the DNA TGTGCCAGCAAGAGGGCACAGCCCCAAGAGACCCAGTACTTC. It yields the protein CASKRAQPQETQYF.

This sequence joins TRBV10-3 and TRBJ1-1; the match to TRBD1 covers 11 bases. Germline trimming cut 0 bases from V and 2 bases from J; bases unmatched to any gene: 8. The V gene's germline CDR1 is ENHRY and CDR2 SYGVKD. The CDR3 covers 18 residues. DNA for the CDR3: TGTGCCATCAGTGAGTCGTTGGGACAGGGGGGTATCAACACTGAAGCTTTCTTT. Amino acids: CAISESLGQGGINTEAFF.

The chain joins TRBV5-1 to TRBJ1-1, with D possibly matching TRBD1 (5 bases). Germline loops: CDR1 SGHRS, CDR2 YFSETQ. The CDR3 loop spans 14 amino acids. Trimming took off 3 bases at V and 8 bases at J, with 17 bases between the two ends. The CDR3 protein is CASSSAGTANEAFF. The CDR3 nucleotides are TGCGCCAGCAGCTCGGCCGGGACGGCAAACGAAGCTTTCTTT.

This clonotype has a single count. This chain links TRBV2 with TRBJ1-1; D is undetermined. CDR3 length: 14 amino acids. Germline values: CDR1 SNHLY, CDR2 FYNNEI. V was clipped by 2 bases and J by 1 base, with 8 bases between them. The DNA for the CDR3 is TGTGCCAGCAGTGAAACTGCAGAGAACACTGAAGCTTTCTTT. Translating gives CASSETAENTEAFF.

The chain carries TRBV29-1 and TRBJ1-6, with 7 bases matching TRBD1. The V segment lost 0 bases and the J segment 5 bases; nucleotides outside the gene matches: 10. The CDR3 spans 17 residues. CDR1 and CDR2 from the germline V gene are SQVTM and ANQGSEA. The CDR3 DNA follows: TGCAGCGTTGAAGAATCACAGGGGTGGAAGGATAATTCACCCCTCCACTTT. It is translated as CSVEESQGWKDNSPLHF.

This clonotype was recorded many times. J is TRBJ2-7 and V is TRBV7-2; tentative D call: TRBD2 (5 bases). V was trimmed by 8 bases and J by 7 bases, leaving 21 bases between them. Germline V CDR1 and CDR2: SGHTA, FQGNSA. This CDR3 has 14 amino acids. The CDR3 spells CASSPRDSGGEQYF. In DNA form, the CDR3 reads TGTGCCAGCTCACCCCGGGATTCCGGCGGGGAGCAGTACTTC.

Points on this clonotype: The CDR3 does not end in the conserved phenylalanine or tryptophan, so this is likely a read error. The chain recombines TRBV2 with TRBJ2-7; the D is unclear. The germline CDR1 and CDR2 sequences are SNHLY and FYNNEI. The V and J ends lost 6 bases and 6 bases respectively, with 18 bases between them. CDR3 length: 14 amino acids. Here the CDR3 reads CASSATRSQIEQYL. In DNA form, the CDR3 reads TGTGCCAGCAGCGCGACAAGGTCCCAAATCGAGCAGTACCTC.

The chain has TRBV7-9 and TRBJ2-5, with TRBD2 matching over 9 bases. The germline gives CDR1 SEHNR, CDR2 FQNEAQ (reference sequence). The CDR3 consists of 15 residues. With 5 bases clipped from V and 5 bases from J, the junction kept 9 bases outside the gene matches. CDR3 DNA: TGTGCCAGCAGCCGAGCGGGAGGCGATCAGGAGACCCAGTACTTC. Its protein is CASSRAGGDQETQYF. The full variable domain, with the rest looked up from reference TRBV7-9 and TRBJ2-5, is DTGVSQNPRHKITKRGQNVTFRCDPISEHNRLYWYRQTLGQGPEFLTYFQNEAQLEKSRLLSDRFSAERPKGSFSTLEIQRTEQGDSAMYLCASSRAGGDQETQYFGPGTRLLVL.

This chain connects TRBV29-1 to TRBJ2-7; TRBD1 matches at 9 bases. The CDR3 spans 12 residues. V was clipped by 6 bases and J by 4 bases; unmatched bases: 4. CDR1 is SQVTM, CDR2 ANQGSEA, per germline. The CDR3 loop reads CSVPGTGYEQYF. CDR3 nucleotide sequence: TGCAGCGTCCCCGGGACAGGGTACGAGCAGTACTTC.

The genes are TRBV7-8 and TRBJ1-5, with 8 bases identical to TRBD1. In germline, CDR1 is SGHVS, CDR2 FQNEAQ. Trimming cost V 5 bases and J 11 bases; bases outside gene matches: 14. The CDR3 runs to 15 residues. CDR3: CASSSRHGQGLAQHF. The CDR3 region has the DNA TGTGCCAGCAGCAGTCGACACGGACAGGGACTAGCCCAGCATTTT.

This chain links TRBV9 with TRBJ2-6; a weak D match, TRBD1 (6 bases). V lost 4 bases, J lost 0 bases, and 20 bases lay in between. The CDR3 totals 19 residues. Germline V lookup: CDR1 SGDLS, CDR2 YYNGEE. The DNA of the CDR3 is TGTGCCAGCAGCCCGCGAGCCGGGACACCTAGCTCTGGGGCCAACGTCCTGACTTTC. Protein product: CASSPRAGTPSSGANVLTF.

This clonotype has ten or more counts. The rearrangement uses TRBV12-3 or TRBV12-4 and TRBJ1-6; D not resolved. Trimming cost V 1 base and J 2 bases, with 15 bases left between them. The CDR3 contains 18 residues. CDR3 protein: CASSLGQGDLTYNSPLHF. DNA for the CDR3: TGTGCCAGCAGTTTAGGGCAAGGCGACTTAACCTATAATTCACCCCTCCACTTT.

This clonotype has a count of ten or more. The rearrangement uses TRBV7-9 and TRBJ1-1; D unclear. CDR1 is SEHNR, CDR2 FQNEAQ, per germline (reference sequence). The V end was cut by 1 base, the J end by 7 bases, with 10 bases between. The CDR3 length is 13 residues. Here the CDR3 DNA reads TGTGCCAGCAGCTTAGAGTTTTTTGGTGAAGCTTTCTTT. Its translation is CASSLEFFGEAFF.